A selection of T cell receptor beta chains follows, all from one sample in a study of T-cell reconstitution after alpha-beta-depleted transplantation in children. TCRdb fed the PCR reads into MiXCR, producing one record per CDR3 protein. Of approximately 500,000 distinct CDR3 sequences in the sample, about 10% were seen once. The sample in question was PBMCs, obtained before TCRalphabeta/CD19-depleted stem cell transplant. Receptor source: a child aged 2 to 10 with inherited bone marrow failure, due to receive a stem cell transplant. The CDR3 runs from the conserved cysteine through the conserved F or W. The D gene is left open where the match is weak. Expanded clones are given a class, and other clones once, few, many or no size at all.

NA,many,TRBJ1-1,TRBV7-2,13,TGTGCCAGCAGCTTTGTGGGTTGGACTGAAGCTTTCTTT,CASSFVGWTEAFF
TRBD1,many,TRBJ1-6,TRBV28,14,TGTGCCAGCAGTTGGCAGGGGGGATCTCCACCCCTCCACTTT,CASSWQGGSPPLHF
TRBD1,few,TRBJ1-1,TRBV5-4,16,TGTGCCAGCAGCACGGGCGTTGGACAGGGATACACTGAAGCTTTCTTT,CASSTGVGQGYTEAFF
NA,few,TRBJ2-1,TRBV27,16,TGTGCCAGCAGGCCCTCCCCGGGGAGCTCCTACAATGAGCAGTTCTTC,CASRPSPGSSYNEQFF
NA,many,TRBJ1-5,TRBV6-2/TRBV6-3,16,TGTGCCAGCAGTTACTCGGGTAGCCGGGGTCATCAGCCCCAGCATTTT,CASSYSGSRGHQPQHF
NA,NA,TRBJ2-2,TRBV28,18,TGTGCCAGCAGTTTATTCGGTGGTATACAGCTAAACACCGGGGAGCTGTTTTTT,CASSLFGGIQLNTGELFF
NA,NA,TRBJ2-3,TRBV4-1,12,TGCGCCAGCAGCTTCGGTACAGATACGCAGGATTTT,CASSFGTDTQDF
TRBD1,many,TRBJ1-5,TRBV7-9,15,TGTGCCAGCAGCCAGGGGGCTGGGGGCAATCAGCCCCAGCATTTT,CASSQGAGGNQPQHF
NA,many,TRBJ1-4,TRBV20-1,13,TGCAGTGCTAGGGGCTGGGGGGTGGAAAAACTGTTTTTT,CSARGWGVEKLFF
NA,many,TRBJ2-1,TRBV3-1,17,TGTGCCAGCAGCCAAGATTCGGAAGGGCGACCTGGAAATGAGCAGTTCTTC,CASSQDSEGRPGNEQFF
NA,many,TRBJ2-3,TRBV5-1,14,TGCGCCAGCAGCTTGGCACAGGCTACAGATACGCAGTATTTT,CASSLAQATDTQYF
NA,many,TRBJ1-4,TRBV29-1,15,TGCAGCGTGGTGAAGTCAGGGGCGTTAGGGGAAAAACTGTTTTTT,CSVVKSGALGEKLFF
NA,many,TRBJ1-2,TRBV5-1,14,TGCGCCAGCAGCTTGGATGCAGGGTTGTATGGCTACACCTTC,CASSLDAGLYGYTF
TRBD2,many,TRBJ2-1,TRBV27,16,TGTGCCAGCAGCCTCTCTAGCGGGAACTCCTACAATGAGCAGTTCTTC,CASSLSSGNSYNEQFF
TRBD2,many,TRBJ2-7,TRBV19,13,TGTGCCAGTAGTACATCGGGAGGGGGCGAGCAGTACTTC,CASSTSGGGEQYF
NA,few,TRBJ1-1,TRBV18,15,TGTGCCAGCTCACCCTCACAGGAGGGTTACACTGAAGCTTTCTTT,CASSPSQEGYTEAFF
TRBD2,many,TRBJ2-5,TRBV29-1,15,TGCAGCGTTGATCGAGGGGCGGGAGAGCGAGAGACCCAGTACTTC,CSVDRGAGERETQYF
TRBD2,many,TRBJ2-2,TRBV24-1,16,TGTGCCACCAGTGACCTAAGCGGGAGGTACACCGGGGAGCTGTTTTTT,CATSDLSGRYTGELFF
TRBD1,once,TRBJ2-1,TRBV27,16,TGTGCCAGCAGTCCTCTTACAGGGGTGGGGGCGAATGAGCAGTTCTTC,CASSPLTGVGANEQFF
NA,NA,TRBJ2-1,TRBV18,15,TGTGCCAGCTCACCCCCAGGGGGGAGTAGGCATGAGCAGTTCTTC,CASSPPGGSRHEQFF
NA,many,TRBJ2-7,TRBV4-3,15,TGCGCCAGCAGCCAAGATGGGGCAGGGGCCTACGAGCAGTACTTC,CASSQDGAGAYEQYF
TRBD1,many,TRBJ1-1,TRBV20-1,17,TGCAGTGCTAGAGGGAGGGGGAGAGGGGGCATGAACACTGAAGCTTTCTTT,CSARGRGRGGMNTEAFF
TRBD2,NA,TRBJ2-7,TRBV7-6,14,TGTGCCAGCAGCTTAGATCCGGGGGGAGACGAGCAGTACTTC,CASSLDPGGDEQYF
NA,many,TRBJ2-1,TRBV15,13,TGTGCCACCAGCAGAGGGCCGGCGTATGAGCAGTTCTTC,CATSRGPAYEQFF
TRBD1,NA,TRBJ2-7,TRBV29-1,12,TGCAGCGCTGCGACAGGGGGGTACGAGCAGTACTTC,CSAATGGYEQYF
NA,many,TRBJ2-1,TRBV7-2,15,TGTGCCAGCAGCTTAGTAGAAGGGTCCTACAATGAGCAGTTCTTC,CASSLVEGSYNEQFF
NA,NA,TRBJ2-6,TRBV12-3/TRBV12-4,16,TGTGCCAGCAGTTGGGGCCTCCCGTCTGGGGCCAACGTCCTGACTTTC,CASSWGLPSGANVLTF
TRBD1,many,TRBJ2-2,TRBV20-1,14,TGCAGTGCTAGAAACCCCGGACAGGCCGGGGAGCTGTTTTTT,CSARNPGQAGELFF
TRBD1,many,TRBJ2-1,TRBV7-9,15,TGTGCCAGCAGCTTATTTGGACAGGGCAGCAATGAGCAGTTCTTC,CASSLFGQGSNEQFF
NA,NA,TRBJ1-2,TRBV18,13,TGTGCCAGCTCCCGCGACAAAGACTATGGCTACACCTTC,CASSRDKDYGYTF
NA,few,TRBJ2-7,TRBV6-1,14,TGTGCCAGCAGTGCACAGCTCAAGTCCTACGAGCAGTACTTC,CASSAQLKSYEQYF
NA,many,TRBJ2-6,TRBV20-1,12,TGCAGTGCTAGATCTGGGGCCAACGTCCTGACTTTC,CSARSGANVLTF
NA,many,TRBJ2-3,TRBV2,13,TGTGCCAGCAGACAGCGCAACACAGATACGCAGTATTTT,CASRQRNTDTQYF
TRBD2,many,TRBJ2-1,TRBV4-3,17,TGCGCCAGCAGCCAAATAGCGGGAGTCCTCTCCTACAATGAGCAGTTCTTC,CASSQIAGVLSYNEQFF
TRBD1,many,TRBJ2-7,TRBV5-1,15,TGCGCCAGCAGCTTCGACAGGGGGCTATTAGACGAGCAGTACTTC,CASSFDRGLLDEQYF
NA,many,TRBJ1-6,TRBV20-1,13,TGCAGTGCTGTCCCCGGGGTAGGGTCACCCCTCCACTTT,CSAVPGVGSPLHF
NA,many,TRBJ2-3,TRBV28,17,TGTGCCAGCAGTCTCATTTACTCAGTCTACTCCACAGATACGCAGTATTTT,CASSLIYSVYSTDTQYF
NA,many,TRBJ1-1,TRBV27,15,TGTGCCAGCAGTTTAATCGGGAGGGGTCTCACTGAAGCTTTCTTT,CASSLIGRGLTEAFF
TRBD2,many,TRBJ2-7,TRBV20-1,14,TGCAGTGCTTCCCTCGGGGGACTAGACTACGAGCAGTACTTC,CSASLGGLDYEQYF
NA,few,TRBJ2-7,TRBV7-2,15,TGTGCCAGCAGCTTGACTAGTAATAACCCCTACGAGCAGTACTTC,CASSLTSNNPYEQYF
NA,NA,TRBJ2-2,TRBV7-9,14,TGTGCCAGCAGCCCTCGTAAAGCTCCCGGGGAGCTGTTTTTT,CASSPRKAPGELFF
NA,many,TRBJ2-3,TRBV6-5,16,TGTGCCAGCAGTCACGGGGACCTAGCGGAAGGGGGTACGCAGTATTTT,CASSHGDLAEGGTQYF
TRBD2,many,TRBJ2-1,TRBV5-8,17,TGTGCCAGCAGCTTTATGGCGGGAGGGCCGCCCCACAATGAGCAGTTCTTC,CASSFMAGGPPHNEQFF
TRBD2,many,TRBJ2-7,TRBV27,14,TGTGCCAGCAGCCGACCGGGGACTATCTACGAGCAGTACTTC,CASSRPGTIYEQYF
NA,many,TRBJ2-1,TRBV6-5,19,TGTGCCAGCAGTTACCCCCATTCCCCCCGGGTGGTTACCCACAATGAGCAGTTCTTC,CASSYPHSPRVVTHNEQFF
NA,many,TRBJ1-3,TRBV7-9,15,TGTGCCAGCAGCCCAGTGGGGGGTACTGGAAACACCATATATTTT,CASSPVGGTGNTIYF
NA,few,TRBJ2-7,TRBV6-2/TRBV6-3,13,TGTGCCAGCCGTAAGACATCTACCTACGAGCAGTACTTC,CASRKTSTYEQYF
NA,few,TRBJ1-2,TRBV30,11,TGTGCCTGGAGCCATCCCCATGGCTACACCTTC,CAWSHPHGYTF
NA,many,TRBJ2-7,TRBV6-2/TRBV6-3,15,TGTGCCAGCAGTCCCATGGCGGGACTCACCTACGAGCAGTACTTC,CASSPMAGLTYEQYF
NA,many,TRBJ1-1,TRBV15,12,TGTGCCACCAGCAGAGATGGGAGGGGAGCTTTCTTT,CATSRDGRGAFF
TRBD1,NA,TRBJ2-1,TRBV20-1,16,TGCAGTGCTAGAGCCCCGGGCAGGGGGATGCGCAATGAGCAGTTCTTC,CSARAPGRGMRNEQFF